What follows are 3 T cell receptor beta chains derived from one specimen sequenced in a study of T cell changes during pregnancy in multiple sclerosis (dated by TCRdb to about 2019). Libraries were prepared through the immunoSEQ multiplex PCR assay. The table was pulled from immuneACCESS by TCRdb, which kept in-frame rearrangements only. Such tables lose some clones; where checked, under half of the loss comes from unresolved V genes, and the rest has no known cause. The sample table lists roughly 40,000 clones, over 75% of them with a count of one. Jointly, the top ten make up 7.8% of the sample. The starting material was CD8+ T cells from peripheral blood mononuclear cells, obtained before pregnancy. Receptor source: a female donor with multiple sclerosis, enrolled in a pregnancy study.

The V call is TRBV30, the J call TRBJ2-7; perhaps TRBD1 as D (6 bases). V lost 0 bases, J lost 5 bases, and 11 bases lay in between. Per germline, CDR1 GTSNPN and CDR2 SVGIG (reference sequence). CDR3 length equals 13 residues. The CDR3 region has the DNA TGTGCCTGGAGTGTAGATGGGGGCGACGAGCAGTACTTC. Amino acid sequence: CAWSVDGGDEQYF.

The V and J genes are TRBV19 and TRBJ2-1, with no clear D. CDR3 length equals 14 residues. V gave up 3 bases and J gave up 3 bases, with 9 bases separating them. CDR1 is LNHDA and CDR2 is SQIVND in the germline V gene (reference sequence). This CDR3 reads CASSMAALYNEQFF. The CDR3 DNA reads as TGTGCCAGTAGTATGGCCGCTCTCTACAATGAGCAGTTCTTC.

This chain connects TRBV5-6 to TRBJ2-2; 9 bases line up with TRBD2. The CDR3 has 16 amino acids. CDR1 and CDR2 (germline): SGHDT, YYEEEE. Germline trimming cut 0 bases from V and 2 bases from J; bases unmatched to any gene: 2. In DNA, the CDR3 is TGTGCCAGCAGCTTGGAGCTAGCGGGAAACACCGGGGAGCTGTTTTTT. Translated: CASSLELAGNTGELFF.